This TCR beta chain derives from a study of CD8+ T cells in alopecia areata. Study-level background: Administration of oral tofacitinib to treated patients was at 5 to 10 mg twice daily.

A note on this clone: Its specificity is not known.

Study outcomes and limitations: Alopecia totalis/universalis scalp especially showed more expanded CD8+ clones than normal scalp.

The sample's treatment: oral pan-JAK inhibitor, 5-10 mg twice daily. It was from alopecia areata patients that lesional scalp punch biopsies and peripheral blood were collected. Reverse transcribed after extraction, RNA yielded cDNA as the sequencing template. Here immunoSEQ multiplex PCR was the method, and the copy in TCRdb shows in-frame clones only, minus some. The data contain approximately 140,000 clones, about 85% of them singletons. The material was CD8+ T cells sorted from blood, obtained at week 4, from a patient treated with tofacitinib. This TCR derives from a human donor with alopecia areata.

The CDR3 spells CASMLAENEQFF. The CDR3 nucleotides are TGTGCCAGCATGCTAGCGGAGAATGAGCAGTTCTTC. The rearrangement uses TRBV2 and TRBJ2-1, with 7 nucleotides matching TRBD2. With 7 bases clipped from V and 7 bases from J, the junction kept 4 bases outside the gene matches. In germline, CDR1 is SNHLY, CDR2 FYNNEI. The length of the CDR3 is 12 residues. Looking up the rest from reference TRBV2 and TRBJ2-1 gives the full variable domain: EPEVTQTPSHQVTQMGQEVILRCVPISNHLYFYWYRQILGQKVEFLVSFYNNEISEKSEIFDDQFSVERPDGSNFTLKIRSTKLEDSAMYFCASMLAENEQFFGPGTRLTVL.